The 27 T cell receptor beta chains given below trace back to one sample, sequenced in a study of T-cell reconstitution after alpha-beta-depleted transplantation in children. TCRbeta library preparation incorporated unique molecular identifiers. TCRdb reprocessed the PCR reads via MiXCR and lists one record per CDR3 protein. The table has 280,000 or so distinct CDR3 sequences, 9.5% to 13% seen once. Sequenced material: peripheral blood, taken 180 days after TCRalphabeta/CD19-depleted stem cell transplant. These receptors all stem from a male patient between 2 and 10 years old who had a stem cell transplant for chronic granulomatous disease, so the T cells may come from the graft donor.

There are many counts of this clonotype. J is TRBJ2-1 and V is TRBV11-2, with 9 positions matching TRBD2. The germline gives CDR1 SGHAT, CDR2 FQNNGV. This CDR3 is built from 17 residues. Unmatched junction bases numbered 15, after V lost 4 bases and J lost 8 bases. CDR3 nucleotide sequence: TGTGCCAGCAGCTCAATTCGGGGGCGGGAGGGCCTCTATGAGCAGTTCTTC. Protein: CASSSIRGREGLYEQFF.

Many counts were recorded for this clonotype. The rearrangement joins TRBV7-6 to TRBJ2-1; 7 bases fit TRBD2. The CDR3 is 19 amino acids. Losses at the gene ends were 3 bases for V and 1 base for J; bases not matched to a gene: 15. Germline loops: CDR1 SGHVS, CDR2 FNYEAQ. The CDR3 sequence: CASSFQWEGPVKSYNEQFF. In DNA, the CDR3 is TGTGCCAGCAGCTTCCAGTGGGAGGGCCCGGTAAAGTCCTACAATGAGCAGTTCTTC.

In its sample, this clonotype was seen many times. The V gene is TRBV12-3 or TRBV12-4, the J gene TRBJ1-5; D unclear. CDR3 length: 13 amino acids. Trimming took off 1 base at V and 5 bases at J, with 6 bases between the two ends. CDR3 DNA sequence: TGTGCCAGCAGTTTAGTGCGGTATCAGCCCCAGCATTTT. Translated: CASSLVRYQPQHF.

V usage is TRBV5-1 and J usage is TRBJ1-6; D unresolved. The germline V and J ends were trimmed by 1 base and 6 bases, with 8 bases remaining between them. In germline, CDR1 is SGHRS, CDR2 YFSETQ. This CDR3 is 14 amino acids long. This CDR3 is CASSLHEPNSPLHF. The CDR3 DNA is TGCGCCAGCAGCTTGCACGAACCTAATTCACCCCTCCACTTT.

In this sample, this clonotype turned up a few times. Written as DNA, the CDR3 is TGTGCCAGCAGCCAACGACTAAACACAGATACGCAGTATTTT. It translates to CASSQRLNTDTQYF. The genes are TRBV13 and TRBJ2-3, with D maybe TRBD2 (5 bases). This CDR3 is 14 amino acids long. CDR1 PRHDT and CDR2 FYEKMQ come from the germline V gene (reference sequence). Deletions cut 5 bases from V and 2 bases from J, with 11 bases between.

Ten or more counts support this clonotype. CDR3 in DNA: TGTGCCAGCAGCGTAGTTCCCGATGGGGGCTATGGCTACACCTTC. Residues: CASSVVPDGGYGYTF. This rearrangement joins TRBV9 to TRBJ1-2, with a tentative D call TRBD1 (5 bases). Germline V lookup: CDR1 SGDLS, CDR2 YYNGEE. V gave up 0 bases and J gave up 4 bases, with 13 bases separating them. The CDR3 runs 15 residues. The variable domain in full, with the rest retrieved from reference TRBV9 and TRBJ1-2, is DSGVTQTPKHLITATGQRVTLRCSPRSGDLSVYWYQQSLDQGLQFLIQYYNGEERAKGNILERFSAQQFPDLHSELNLSSLELGDSALYFCASSVVPDGGYGYTFGSGTRLTVV.

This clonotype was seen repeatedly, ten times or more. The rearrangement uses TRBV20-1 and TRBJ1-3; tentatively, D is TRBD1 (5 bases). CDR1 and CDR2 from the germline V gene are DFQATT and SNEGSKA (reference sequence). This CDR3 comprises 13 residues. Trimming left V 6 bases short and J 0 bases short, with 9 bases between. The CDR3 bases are TGCAGTGCACCAGGGAACTCTGGAAACACCATATATTTT. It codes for CSAPGNSGNTIYF.

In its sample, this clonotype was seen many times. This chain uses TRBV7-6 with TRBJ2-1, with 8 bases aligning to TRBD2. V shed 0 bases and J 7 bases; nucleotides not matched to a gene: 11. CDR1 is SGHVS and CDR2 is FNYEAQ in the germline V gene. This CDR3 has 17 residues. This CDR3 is CASSLALEREIQNEQFF. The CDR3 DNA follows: TGTGCCAGCAGCTTAGCGCTGGAGCGGGAGATCCAGAATGAGCAGTTCTTC.

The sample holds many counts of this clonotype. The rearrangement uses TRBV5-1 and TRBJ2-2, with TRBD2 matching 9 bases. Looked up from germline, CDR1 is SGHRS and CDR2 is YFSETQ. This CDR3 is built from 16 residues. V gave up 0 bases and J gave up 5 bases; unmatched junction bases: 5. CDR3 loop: CASSLEGTSFTGELFF. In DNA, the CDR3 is TGCGCCAGCAGCTTGGAAGGGACTAGCTTTACCGGGGAGCTGTTTTTT.

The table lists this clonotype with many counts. The CDR3 DNA sequence: TGTGCCAGCAGCGCGGCCCGGGAGACCCAGTACTTC. Translation: CASSAARETQYF. The chain combines TRBV7-9 with TRBJ2-5; D gene unclear. V was shortened by 5 bases and J by 5 bases, with 9 bases between the two germline ends. CDR1 and CDR2 (germline): SEHNR, FQNEAQ (reference sequence). The CDR3 runs to 12 residues.

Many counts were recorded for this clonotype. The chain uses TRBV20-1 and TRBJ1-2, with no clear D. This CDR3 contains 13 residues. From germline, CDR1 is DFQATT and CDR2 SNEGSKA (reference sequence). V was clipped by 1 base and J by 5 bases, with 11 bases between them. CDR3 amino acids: CSARAAGLYGYTF. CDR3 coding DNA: TGCAGTGCTAGAGCTGCGGGCCTATATGGCTACACCTTC.

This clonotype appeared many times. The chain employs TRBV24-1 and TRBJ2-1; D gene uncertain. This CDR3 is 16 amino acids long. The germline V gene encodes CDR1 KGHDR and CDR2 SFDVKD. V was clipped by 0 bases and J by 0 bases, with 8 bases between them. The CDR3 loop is CATSDLQAGSYNEQFF. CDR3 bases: TGTGCCACCAGTGATTTGCAGGCCGGCTCCTACAATGAGCAGTTCTTC.

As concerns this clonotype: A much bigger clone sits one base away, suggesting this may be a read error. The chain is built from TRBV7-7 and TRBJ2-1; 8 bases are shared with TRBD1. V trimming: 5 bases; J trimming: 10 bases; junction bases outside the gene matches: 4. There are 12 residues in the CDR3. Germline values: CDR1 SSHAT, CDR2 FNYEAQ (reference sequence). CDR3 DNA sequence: TGTGCCAGCAGCATTTACAGGGGGGAGCAGTTCTTC. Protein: CASSIYRGEQFF.

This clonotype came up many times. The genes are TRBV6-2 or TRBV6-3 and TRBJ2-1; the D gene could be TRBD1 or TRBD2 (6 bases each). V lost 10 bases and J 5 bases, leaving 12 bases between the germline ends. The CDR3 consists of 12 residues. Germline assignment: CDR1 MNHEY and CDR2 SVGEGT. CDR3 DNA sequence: TGTGCCATAGGGGGGACCCACAATGAGCAGTTCTTC. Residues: CAIGGTHNEQFF.

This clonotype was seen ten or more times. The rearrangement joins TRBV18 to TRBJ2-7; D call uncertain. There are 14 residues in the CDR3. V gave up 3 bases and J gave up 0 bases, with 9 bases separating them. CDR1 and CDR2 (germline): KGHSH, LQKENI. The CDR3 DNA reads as TGTGCCAGCTCACCCCCGGAGCTCTCCTACGAGCAGTACTTC. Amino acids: CASSPPELSYEQYF. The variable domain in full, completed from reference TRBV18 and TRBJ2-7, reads NAGVMQNPRHLVRRRGQEARLRCSPMKGHSHVYWYRQLPEEGLKFMVYLQKENIIDESGMPKERFSAEFPKEGPSILRIQQVVRGDSAAYFCASSPPELSYEQYFGPGTRLTVT.

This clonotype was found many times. CDR3 sequence (DNA): TGCGCCAGCAGAGACGGGACACCCATCACAGATACGCAGTATTTT. Protein product: CASRDGTPITDTQYF. This chain connects TRBV5-1 to TRBJ2-3; D is possibly TRBD1 (6 bases). V gave up 5 bases and J gave up 2 bases, with 15 bases separating them. The CDR3 runs 15 residues. Germline CDR1 is SGHRS and CDR2 is YFSETQ. The whole variable domain, filled in from reference TRBV5-1 and TRBJ2-3, reads KAGVTQTPRYLIKTRGQQVTLSCSPISGHRSVSWYQQTPGQGLQFLFEYFSETQRNKGNFPGRFSGRQFSNSRSEMNVSTLELGDSALYLCASRDGTPITDTQYFGPGTRLTVL.

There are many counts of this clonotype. For the CDR3, the DNA is TGTGCCAGCAGCCCGGACAGTCCAACCTACTATGGCTACACCTTC. This codes for CASSPDSPTYYGYTF. This sequence joins TRBV7-9 and TRBJ1-2; weak D call: TRBD1 (6 bases). V lost 5 bases, J lost 3 bases, and 16 bases lay in between. CDR1 SEHNR and CDR2 FQNEAQ come from the germline V gene (reference sequence). This CDR3 region has 15 residues.

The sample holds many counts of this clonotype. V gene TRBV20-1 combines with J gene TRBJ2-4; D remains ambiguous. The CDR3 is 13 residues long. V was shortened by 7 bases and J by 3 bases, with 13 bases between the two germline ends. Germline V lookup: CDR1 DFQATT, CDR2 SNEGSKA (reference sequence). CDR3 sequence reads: CSVTPSGKNIQYF. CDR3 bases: TGCAGTGTAACCCCGTCCGGCAAAAACATTCAGTACTTC.

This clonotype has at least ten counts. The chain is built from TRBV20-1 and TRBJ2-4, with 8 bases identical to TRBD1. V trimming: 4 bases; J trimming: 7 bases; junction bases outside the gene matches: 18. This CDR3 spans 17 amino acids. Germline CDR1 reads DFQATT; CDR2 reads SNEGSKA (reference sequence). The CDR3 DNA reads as TGCAGTGCTAAGGGAGAGGACAGGGTGCACTCAGGGAACATTCAGTACTTC. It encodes CSAKGEDRVHSGNIQYF.

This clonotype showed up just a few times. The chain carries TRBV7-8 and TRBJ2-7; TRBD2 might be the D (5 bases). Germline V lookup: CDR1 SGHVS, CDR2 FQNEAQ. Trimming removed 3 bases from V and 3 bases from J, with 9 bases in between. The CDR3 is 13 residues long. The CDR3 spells CASSFETNYEQYF. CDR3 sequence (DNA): TGTGCCAGCAGCTTTGAGACTAACTACGAGCAGTACTTC. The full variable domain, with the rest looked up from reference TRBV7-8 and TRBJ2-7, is GAGVSQSPRYKVAKRGQDVALRCDPISGHVSLFWYQQALGQGPEFLTYFQNEAQLDKSGLPSDRFFAERPEGSVSTLKIQRTQQEDSAVYLCASSFETNYEQYFGPGTRLTVT.

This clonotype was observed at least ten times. The CDR3 DNA is TGCAGTGCTAGTCGGGACAAAGGTCTCTACGAGCAGTACTTC. This codes for CSASRDKGLYEQYF. The rearrangement uses TRBV20-1 and TRBJ2-7; D perhaps matches TRBD1 (6 bases). The germline V gene has CDR1 DFQATT and CDR2 SNEGSKA (reference sequence). The V gene lost 3 bases and the J gene lost 3 bases, with 15 bases spanning the gap. This CDR3 comprises 14 residues.

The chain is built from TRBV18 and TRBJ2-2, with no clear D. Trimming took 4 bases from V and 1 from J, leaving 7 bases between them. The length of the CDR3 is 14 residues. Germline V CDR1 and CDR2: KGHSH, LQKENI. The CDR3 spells CASSLKQNTGELFF. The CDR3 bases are TGTGCCAGCTCACTAAAACAGAACACCGGGGAGCTGTTTTTT.

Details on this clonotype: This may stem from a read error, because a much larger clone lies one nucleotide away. CDR3 DNA: TGTGTCAGCAGCTTAGGGGGGAGCTCACAAGAGACCCAGTACTTC. Translated, it gives CVSSLGGSSQETQYF. The rearrangement links TRBV7-8 to TRBJ2-5; D is possibly TRBD1 or TRBD2 (6 bases each). The CDR3 spans 15 residues. CDR1 and CDR2 from the germline V gene are SGHVS and FQNEAQ.

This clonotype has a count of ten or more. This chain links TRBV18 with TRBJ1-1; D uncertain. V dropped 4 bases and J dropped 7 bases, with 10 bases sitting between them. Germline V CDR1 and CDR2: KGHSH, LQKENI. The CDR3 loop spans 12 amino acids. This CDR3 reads CASSRAEGEAFF. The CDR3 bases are TGTGCCAGCTCACGAGCGGAGGGTGAAGCTTTCTTT.

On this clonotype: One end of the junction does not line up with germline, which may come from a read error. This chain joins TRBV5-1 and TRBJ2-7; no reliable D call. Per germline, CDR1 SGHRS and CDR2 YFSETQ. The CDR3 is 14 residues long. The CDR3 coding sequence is TGCGCCAGCAGCGTCACTTGCGGATCCTACGAGCAGTATTTC. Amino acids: CASSVTCGSYEQYF.

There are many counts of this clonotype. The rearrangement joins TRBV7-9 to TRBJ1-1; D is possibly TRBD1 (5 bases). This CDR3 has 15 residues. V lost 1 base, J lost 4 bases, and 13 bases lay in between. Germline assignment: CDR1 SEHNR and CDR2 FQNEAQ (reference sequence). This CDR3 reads CASSLEAPRGTEAFF. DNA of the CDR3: TGTGCCAGCAGCTTAGAGGCTCCAAGGGGCACTGAAGCTTTCTTT.

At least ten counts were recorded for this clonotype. This CDR3 reads CASSQDFGDTQYF. CDR3 DNA sequence: TGCGCCAGCAGCCAAGACTTTGGAGATACGCAGTATTTT. The chain recombines TRBV4-3 with TRBJ2-3; no clear D gene. V lost 0 bases and J lost 5, with 6 bases in between. Germline V gene lookup returns CDR1 LGHNA and CDR2 YSLEER. This CDR3 comprises 13 residues.